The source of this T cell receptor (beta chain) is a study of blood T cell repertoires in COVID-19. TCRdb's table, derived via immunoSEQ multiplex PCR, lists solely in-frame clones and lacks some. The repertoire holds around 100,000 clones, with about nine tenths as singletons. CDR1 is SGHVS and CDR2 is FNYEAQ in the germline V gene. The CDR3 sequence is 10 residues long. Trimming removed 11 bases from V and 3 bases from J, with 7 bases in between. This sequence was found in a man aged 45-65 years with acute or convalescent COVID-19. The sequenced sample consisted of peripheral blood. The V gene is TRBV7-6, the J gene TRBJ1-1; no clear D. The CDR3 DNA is TGTGCCCTAGGCCACACTGAAGCTTTCTTT. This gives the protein CALGHTEAFF. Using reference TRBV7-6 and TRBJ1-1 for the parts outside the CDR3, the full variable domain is GAGVSQSPRYKVTKRGQDVALRCDPISGHVSLYWYRQALGQGPEFLTYFNYEAQQDKSGLPNDRFSAERPEGSISTLTIQRTEQRDSAMYRCALGHTEAFFGQGTRLTVV.